Here is one T cell receptor beta chain with its context. This sample was included in a study of cytomegalovirus exposure and HLA in healthy donors. Study information: Of several hundred genotyped donors, 81% clustered with self-reported Caucasian donors.

Looked up from germline, CDR1 is LGHNA and CDR2 is YNFKEQ. Trimming removed 0 bases from V and 2 bases from J, with 4 bases in between. CDR3 length: 13 residues. Primers: 60 Vbeta forward and 13 Jbeta reverse. Method: immunoSEQ multiplex PCR; TCRdb's copy keeps in-frame clones and lacks some. The table has under 150,000 clones, roughly 84% seen once. This chain connects TRBV4-2 to TRBJ1-2; no firm D call. The TCR sequence derives from a girl aged 2 to 10 in good health and CMV-seronegative. The material sequenced was PBMCs. The CDR3 sequence is CASSQDRNYGYTF. The CDR3 bases are TGTGCCAGCAGCCAAGACAGGAACTATGGCTACACCTTC.